This T cell receptor beta chain was captured by sequencing in a study of blood T cell repertoires in COVID-19. Study information: Collection of acute and convalescent COVID-19 samples took place in the United States, Italy and Spain. Sample material is recorded as cDNA or gDNA derived from T cells, B-cell-depleted T cells, or PBMCs.

Trimming pared 2 bases from V and 10 bases from J, leaving 6 bases between. The CDR3 has 12 residues. The germline V gene encodes CDR1 MNHEY and CDR2 SVGEGT. Per the study methods: Amplified reference gene primers provided the basis for estimating nucleated cell counts. Assay used: immunoSEQ multiplex PCR; TCRdb lists only in-frame clones, some missing. V, J and clone size were drawn from that table, and D and trimming were deduced from the DNA. Among about 150,000 clones listed, 84% were seen once. This chain links TRBV6-2 or TRBV6-3 with TRBJ1-6, with no clear D. The TCR sequence derives from a human donor in a cohort sampled during active COVID-19. The sample was peripheral blood. CDR3 sequence: CASSYGDSPLHF. The CDR3 nucleotides are TGTGCCAGCAGTTACGGAGACTCACCCCTCCACTTT.